The 22 T cell receptor beta chains listed next were all sequenced from one sample in a study of blood T cell repertoires in COVID-19. TCRdb keeps only in-frame clones here, not all; method: immunoSEQ multiplex PCR. The repertoire holds 150,000 to 200,000 clones, with 84% as singletons. Specimen: peripheral blood. These receptors all stem from a man between 40 and 49 years old who had recovered from COVID-19.

The V call is TRBV6-5, the J call TRBJ1-1; D call uncertain. There are 12 residues in the CDR3. Trimming left V 5 bases short and J 7 bases short, with 11 bases between. Germline values: CDR1 MNHEY, CDR2 SVGAGI. CDR3 sequence: CASSRSGIEAFF. The DNA of the CDR3 is TGTGCCAGCAGTCGGTCAGGTATTGAAGCTTTCTTT.

The genes are TRBV29-1 and TRBJ1-2; possibly TRBD1 for D (5 bases). The germline CDR1 and CDR2 sequences are SQVTM and ANQGSEA. Trimming pared 2 bases from V and 4 bases from J, leaving 11 bases between. The CDR3 covers 13 residues. The CDR3 spells CSVESGGTYGYTF. The CDR3, as DNA: TGCAGCGTTGAATCGGGGGGGACCTATGGCTACACCTTC. Full variable domain (rest looked up from reference TRBV29-1 and TRBJ1-2): SAVISQKPSRDICQRGTSLTIQCQVDSQVTMMFWYRQQPGQSLTLIATANQGSEATYESGFVIDKFPISRPNLTFSTLTVSNMSPEDSSIYLCSVESGGTYGYTFGSGTRLTVV.

The V and J genes are TRBV10-3 and TRBJ2-7; 8 nucleotides line up with TRBD1. V was clipped by 2 bases and J by 2 bases; unmatched bases: 11. This CDR3 has 17 residues. Germline loops: CDR1 ENHRY, CDR2 SYGVKD. The CDR3 loop reads CAISEAKMDRAPYEQYF. The CDR3, as DNA: TGTGCCATCAGTGAGGCGAAAATGGACAGGGCGCCCTACGAGCAGTACTTC.

This rearrangement joins TRBV18 to TRBJ2-1; 14 nucleotides match TRBD2. The germline gives CDR1 KGHSH, CDR2 LQKENI. This CDR3 region has 15 residues. The trim removed 4 bases at V and 8 bases at J, leaving 4 bases unmatched. This CDR3 reads CASSQTSGGVDEQFF. The CDR3 region has the DNA TGTGCCAGCTCACAGACTAGCGGGGGGGTCGATGAGCAGTTCTTC.

The chain is built from TRBV11-3 and TRBJ2-7; TRBD1 matches 12 bases. This CDR3 region has 15 residues. The germline CDR1 and CDR2 sequences are SGHNT and YENEEA. The V segment lost 5 bases and the J segment 7 bases; nucleotides outside the gene matches: 9. CDR3 DNA sequence: TGTGCCAGCAGCCCGGGGGGACAGGGGGCTGAAGAGCAGTACTTC. Encoded protein: CASSPGGQGAEEQYF.

The chain links TRBV27 to TRBJ2-7, with 9 bases lining up with TRBD1. Germline CDR1 is MNHEY and CDR2 is SMNVEV (reference sequence). The CDR3 is made up of 17 amino acids. V gave up 5 bases and J gave up 3 bases; unmatched junction bases: 14. CDR3 nucleotide sequence: TGTGCCAGCAGTGCCCCCGGACAGGGGAAGGGGCTCTACGAGCAGTACTTC. It translates to CASSAPGQGKGLYEQYF.

V gene TRBV4-3 combines with J gene TRBJ2-3, with D perhaps matching TRBD2 (5 bases). Trimming took off 2 bases at V and 4 bases at J, with 13 bases between the two ends. Germline lookup yields CDR1 LGHNA and CDR2 YSLEER. The CDR3 covers 15 residues. For the CDR3, the DNA is TGCGCCAGCAGCCAATACCTCATAGCGTCAGATACGCAGTATTTT. Protein sequence: CASSQYLIASDTQYF.

This clone was seen a single time. The chain has TRBV7-9 and TRBJ2-3, with D possibly being TRBD2 (6 bases). The CDR3 runs to 16 residues. V was pared by 1 base and J by 0 bases, with 11 bases between. CDR1 SEHNR and CDR2 FQNEAQ come from the germline V gene (reference sequence). The CDR3 DNA follows: TGTGCCAGCAGCTTAGATCCTAGCGCAAGCACAGATACGCAGTATTTT. Encoded protein: CASSLDPSASTDTQYF.

This sequence joins TRBV4-2 and TRBJ1-2; D is possibly TRBD1 (6 bases). Trimming stripped 3 bases from V and 3 bases from J, with 14 bases between. CDR1 is LGHNA, CDR2 YNFKEQ, per germline. This CDR3 contains 15 residues. The DNA for the CDR3 is TGTGCCAGCAGCCAGCTACAGGGAGCAGACTATGGCTACACCTTC. It specifies CASSQLQGADYGYTF.

Details on this clone: Other DNA sequences from this sample encode an identical CDR3 as well. The rearrangement joins TRBV7-2 to TRBJ1-1; the D is unclear. Germline V gene sequence: CDR1 SGHTA, CDR2 FQGNSA. CDR3 size: 14 residues. Trimming removed 1 base at V and 0 bases at J, with 6 bases between. The CDR3, as DNA: TGTGCCAGCAGCTTAGGAGCGGTGAACACTGAAGCTTTCTTT. It specifies CASSLGAVNTEAFF.

The V call is TRBV4-2, the J call TRBJ1-3; D unresolved. There are 15 residues in the CDR3. Germline V CDR1 and CDR2: LGHNA, YNFKEQ. Trimming pared 2 bases from V and 1 base from J, leaving 9 bases between. The CDR3: CASSQRPGSGNTIYF. The CDR3, as DNA: TGTGCCAGCAGCCAACGACCGGGGTCTGGAAACACCATATATTTT.

This clone occurred a few times. The genes are TRBV19 and TRBJ2-2, with TRBD2 matching over 11 bases. This CDR3 is 15 amino acids long. CDR1 and CDR2 (germline): LNHDA, SQIVND (reference sequence). J gave up 5 bases and V 3 bases, and 2 bases lay outside the gene matches. In DNA, the CDR3 is TGTGCCAGTAGTATGCTAGCGGGGGGAACCGGGGAGCTGTTTTTT. Protein: CASSMLAGGTGELFF.

The chain has TRBV11-3 and TRBJ1-1; weak D call: TRBD1 (6 bases). Germline V CDR1 and CDR2: SGHNT, YENEEA. The CDR3 totals 18 residues. Trimming removed 1 base from V and 0 bases from J, with 18 bases in between. CDR3 protein: CASSLVRPGEWMNTEAFF. Written as DNA, the CDR3 is TGTGCCAGCAGCTTAGTCCGGCCAGGGGAGTGGATGAACACTGAAGCTTTCTTT.

The chain recombines TRBV7-9 with TRBJ2-5; unclear D gene. The CDR3 spans 13 residues. Germline lookup yields CDR1 SEHNR and CDR2 FQNEAQ (reference sequence). The V end was cut by 3 bases, the J end by 2 bases, with 7 bases between. CDR3: CASSLELQETQYF. The DNA for the CDR3 is TGTGCCAGCAGCTTGGAGTTACAAGAGACCCAGTACTTC. Supplemented by reference TRBV7-9 and TRBJ2-5, the full variable domain reads DTGVSQNPRHKITKRGQNVTFRCDPISEHNRLYWYRQTLGQGPEFLTYFQNEAQLEKSRLLSDRFSAERPKGSFSTLEIQRTEQGDSAMYLCASSLELQETQYFGPGTRLLVL.

The chain recombines TRBV28 with TRBJ2-7; D is possibly TRBD2 (6 bases). CDR3 size: 12 residues. The V gene lost 6 bases and the J gene lost 1 base, with 7 bases spanning the gap. Germline-derived CDR1 and CDR2 are MDHEN and SYDVKM. The CDR3 DNA is TGTGCCAGCAGGGGGGGTTCCTACGAGCAGTACTTC. It specifies CASRGGSYEQYF.

The chain couples TRBV9 to TRBJ1-1; no clear D. This CDR3 is built from 15 residues. V was trimmed by 4 bases and J by 2 bases, leaving 15 bases between them. Germline CDR1 SGDLS, CDR2 YYNGEE. The CDR3 DNA follows: TGTGCCAGCAGCCCAAGAAGCGGGTTAAACACTGAAGCTTTCTTT. This sequence encodes CASSPRSGLNTEAFF.

This chain connects TRBV6-6 to TRBJ2-7; possible D gene TRBD2, 6 bases. The CDR3 contains 14 residues. Per germline, CDR1 MNHNY and CDR2 SVGAGI (reference sequence). Deletions cut 3 bases from V and 5 bases from J, with 14 bases between. CDR3 DNA: TGTGCCAGCAGTTATCCGGGGAGGTTAGACGAGCAGTACTTC. Translating it yields CASSYPGRLDEQYF.

This sequence joins TRBV6-5 and TRBJ1-1; maybe TRBD1 (5 bases). Germline CDR1 MNHEY, CDR2 SVGAGI. This CDR3 region has 13 residues. V lost 5 bases and J 9 bases, leaving 16 bases between the germline ends. This CDR3 reads CASSLTLDTQAFF. The DNA for the CDR3 is TGTGCCAGCAGTCTCACGTTGGACACCCAAGCTTTCTTT.

A remark on this clone: Other nucleotide sequences in the sample specify the same CDR3. The rearrangement links TRBV18 to TRBJ1-5, with D tentatively TRBD1 (5 bases). Germline V lookup: CDR1 KGHSH, CDR2 LQKENI. CDR3 length: 15 amino acids. Trimming shortened V by 6 bases and J by 0 bases, and 12 bases separated the two germline ends. Written as DNA, the CDR3 is TGTGCCAGCTCTCCGCTACAGGATAGCAATCAGCCCCAGCATTTT. Translation: CASSPLQDSNQPQHF.

In DNA, the CDR3 is TGTGCCAGCAGCGCGGGACCGAACACTGAAGCTTTCTTT. It codes for CASSAGPNTEAFF. The rearrangement uses TRBV6-4 and TRBJ1-1; weak D call: TRBD1 (5 bases). The CDR3 spans 13 residues. V was pared by 6 bases and J by 1 base, with 9 bases between. Germline CDR1 and CDR2: MRHNA and SNTAGT.

This chain uses TRBV7-2 with TRBJ1-5, with 7 bases identical to TRBD1. Germline CDR1 SGHTA, CDR2 FQGNSA. V shed 1 base, J shed 5 bases, and the junction held 8 bases outside the gene matches. CDR3 size: 16 residues. The CDR3 DNA reads as TGTGCCAGCAGCTTAGGAGATTCAGGGGGGTATCAGCCCCAGCATTTT. This translates into CASSLGDSGGYQPQHF.

The gene calls are TRBV6-1 and TRBJ2-7; maybe TRBD2 (6 bases). The CDR3 spans 14 residues. V lost 2 bases to trimming and J lost 3 bases, with 11 bases between them. CDR1 MNHNS and CDR2 SASEGT come from the germline V gene. The DNA for the CDR3 is TGTGCCAGCAGTGAATCCGGGACTCTCTACGAGCAGTACTTC. It codes for CASSESGTLYEQYF.